Given below is one T cell receptor beta chain in context. The antigen is undetermined. V was shortened by 2 bases and J by 0 bases, with 11 bases between the two germline ends. This CDR3 region has 15 residues. Germline CDR1 reads GTSNPN; CDR2 reads SVGIG (reference sequence). These data belong to a study of graft-versus-host responses after intestinal transplantation. Some clones are missing from TCRdb's copy, which holds only in-frame ones; the method was immunoSEQ multiplex PCR. The sample lists under 95,000 clones; 80% to 85% were seen once. Points from the study as a whole: Recipient marrow contained GvH clones, some of which appeared first in ileum or blood.

The TCR comes from a human donor who received an intestinal transplant. The material sequenced was unstimulated CD4+ T cells sorted from spleen or lymph node cells, taken before intestinal transplant. This chain links TRBV30 with TRBJ1-3, with no clear D. CDR3 region: CAWSLRTVSGNTIYF. The CDR3 region has the DNA TGTGCCTGGAGTCTCCGAACAGTCTCTGGAAACACCATATATTTT.